This T cell receptor (beta chain) was recorded in a study of T-cell memory formation after mild COVID-19. Across the whole study: For the most part, TCR clusters were specific to one donor. Study observations and caveats: Day 15 to 85 contracting clones showed balanced CD4/CD8; later expanders leaned CD4+.

The CDR3 is 16 amino acids. V trimming: 2 bases; J trimming: 0 bases; junction bases outside the gene matches: 4. CDR1 LGHNA and CDR2 YNFKEQ come from the germline V gene. Libraries for TCRalpha and TCRbeta carried sample barcodes and unique molecular identifiers via 5'RACE. Using its own MiXCR run on the 5' RACE reads, TCRdb lists one record per CDR3 protein. The table records roughly 150,000 distinct CDR3 sequences, 10% to 15% of them present only once. For this clonotype: Its antigen is not known.

The sample comprised PBMCs or a T cell subset sorted from them (not recorded which). This TCR was recovered from a young man who had mild COVID-19 (a few samples of this study predate the infection). Cell type and time point are not known. The chain recombines TRBV4-2 with TRBJ1-3; 7 bases are a match to TRBD1. In DNA, the CDR3 is TGTGCCAGCAGCCAAATAACAGGGGTCTCTGGAAACACCATATATTTT. Residues: CASSQITGVSGNTIYF.